These 17 T cell receptor beta chains were sequenced from one sample in a study of T-cell reconstitution after alpha-beta-depleted transplantation in children. Unique molecular identifiers were incorporated during preparation of the TCRbeta library. TCRdb re-analysed the PCR reads in MiXCR, keeping a single row per CDR3 protein. The table records some 490,000 distinct CDR3 sequences, around 12% of them present only once. The sequencing here drew on PBMCs from the stem cell graft donor, taken from the stem cell graft. These TCRs come from a human donor who donated a stem cell graft to a child with combined immunodeficiency.

This clonotype came up a few times. The chain combines TRBV12-5 with TRBJ2-5; D not resolved. V was clipped by 0 bases and J by 5 bases, with 10 bases between them. CDR3 length: 14 amino acids. Germline CDR1 reads LGHNT; CDR2 reads FRNRAP. The CDR3 DNA is TGTGCTAGTGGTTTGGTACGTCTAGTGGAGACCCAGTACTTC. Its protein product is CASGLVRLVETQYF.

This clonotype appeared many times. V usage is TRBV20-1 and J usage is TRBJ2-7; 7 bases are shared with TRBD2. The V gene's germline CDR1 is DFQATT and CDR2 SNEGSKA (reference sequence). This CDR3 spans 13 amino acids. V shed 1 base, J shed 3 bases, and the junction held 3 bases outside the gene matches. CDR3 DNA: TGCAGTGCTAGAGCTCTAGCGGTCTACGAGCAGTACTTC. Protein: CSARALAVYEQYF.

This clonotype was seen many times. CDR3 coding DNA: TGTGCCAGCAGCTCCGGACAGGGGGGGACACCGCTCCAAGAGACCCAGTACTTC. Amino acids: CASSSGQGGTPLQETQYF. The chain joins TRBV7-9 to TRBJ2-5; 10 bases are shared with TRBD1. Germline V gene lookup returns CDR1 SEHNR and CDR2 FQNEAQ (reference sequence). CDR3 length equals 18 residues. With V trimmed by 4 bases and J by 1 base, 12 bases remained unmatched.

The V and J genes are TRBV24-1 and TRBJ2-7; TRBD2 might be the D (6 bases). This CDR3 contains 14 residues. CDR1 is KGHDR, CDR2 SFDVKD, per germline. V lost 9 bases and J 8 bases, leaving 22 bases between the germline ends. The chain's CDR3 is CATSDIGTAGKQYF. The CDR3 nucleotides are TGTGCCACCTCTGACATTGGGACGGCGGGGAAGCAGTACTTC.

This clonotype was observed many times. The chain couples TRBV2 to TRBJ2-1, with 11 bases matching TRBD1. This CDR3 region has 14 residues. CDR1 is SNHLY and CDR2 is FYNNEI in the germline V gene. Trimming took 10 bases from V and 4 from J; bases not matched to a gene: 6. The CDR3 protein is CATPGDRGYNEQFF. For the CDR3, the DNA is TGTGCCACCCCTGGGGACAGGGGGTACAATGAGCAGTTCTTC.

The gene calls are TRBV12-3 or TRBV12-4 and TRBJ2-3; TRBD2 matches at 9 bases. V shed 6 bases and J 10 bases; nucleotides not matched to a gene: 8. This CDR3 region has 13 residues. The CDR3 sequence: CASSPGREGPQYF. CDR3 bases: TGTGCCAGCAGCCCCGGGCGGGAGGGTCCGCAGTATTTT.

This clonotype was picked up a small number of times. This chain connects TRBV6-5 to TRBJ2-2, with unresolved D. Trimming took 1 base from V and 2 from J, leaving 5 bases between them. Per the germline V gene, CDR1 is MNHEY and CDR2 is SVGAGI. The CDR3 runs 14 residues. The CDR3 loop is CASSYWVNTGELFF. The CDR3 DNA sequence: TGTGCCAGCAGTTACTGGGTAAACACCGGGGAGCTGTTTTTT.

This clonotype was detected a few times. The chain employs TRBV7-2 and TRBJ2-3; TRBD2 agrees at 8 bases. This CDR3 has 14 residues. CDR1 is SGHTA and CDR2 is FQGNSA in the germline V gene. V shed 3 bases and J 8 bases; nucleotides not matched to a gene: 7. The CDR3 DNA is TGTGCCAGCAGCTTCGGGGGGGCTAGTGTTACGCAGTATTTT. Amino acids: CASSFGGASVTQYF. Using reference TRBV7-2 and TRBJ2-3 for the parts outside the CDR3, the full variable domain is GAGVSQSPSNKVTEKGKDVELRCDPISGHTALYWYRQSLGQGLEFLIYFQGNSAPDKSGLPSDRFSAERTGGSVSTLTIQRTQQEDSAVYLCASSFGGASVTQYFGPGTRLTVL.

The chain uses TRBV28 and TRBJ2-1; D is perhaps TRBD2 (5 bases). V lost 2 bases, J lost 10 bases, and 12 bases lay in between. Germline V CDR1 and CDR2: MDHEN, SYDVKM. This CDR3 has 13 amino acids. In DNA, the CDR3 is TGTGCCAGCAGTTTACTAGCCCAAGGGGAGCAGTTCTTC. Translating gives CASSLLAQGEQFF.

This chain uses TRBV7-2 with TRBJ2-5, with D maybe TRBD2 (6 bases). This CDR3 is built from 14 residues. Trimming took off 3 bases at V and 4 bases at J, with 12 bases between the two ends. Germline values: CDR1 SGHTA, CDR2 FQGNSA. CDR3 bases: TGTGCCAGCAGCTTCGGGGGTGGAGGAGAGACCCAGTACTTC. Translated: CASSFGGGGETQYF.

The V gene is TRBV12-3 or TRBV12-4, the J gene TRBJ2-5, with 11 bases matching TRBD1. Losses at the gene ends were 6 bases for V and 2 bases for J; bases not matched to a gene: 2. CDR3 length: 14 amino acids. The CDR3 DNA sequence: TGTGCCAGCAGGGGGACAGGGGGACAAGAGACCCAGTACTTC. It encodes CASRGTGGQETQYF.

The rearrangement joins TRBV11-1 to TRBJ2-2; D unresolved. The germline V and J ends were trimmed by 1 base and 6 bases, with 9 bases remaining between them. The CDR3 sequence is 14 residues long. Germline CDR1 SGHAT, CDR2 FQDESV (reference sequence). The CDR3 DNA follows: TGTGCCAGCAGCTTAGGCATAATTTCCGGGGAGCTGTTTTTT. Translated, it gives CASSLGIISGELFF.

This clonotype was seen at least ten times. The chain employs TRBV6-5 and TRBJ2-1; D unresolved. The ends were cut back, 6 bases at V and 5 bases at J, with 5 bases in the middle. This CDR3 spans 11 amino acids. CDR1 and CDR2 from the germline V gene are MNHEY and SVGAGI. The CDR3 DNA reads as TGTGCCAGCAGACACAACAATGAGCAGTTCTTC. Encoded protein: CASRHNNEQFF.

The chain carries TRBV12-3 or TRBV12-4 and TRBJ2-3; no clear D gene. The CDR3 length is 16 residues. V was clipped by 2 bases and J by 0 bases, with 12 bases between them. The CDR3 coding sequence is TGTGCCAGCAGTTTAATAACAGCAACTAGCACAGATACGCAGTATTTT. Amino acids: CASSLITATSTDTQYF.

This clonotype was detected only a few times. V gene TRBV5-5 combines with J gene TRBJ2-5, with D possibly TRBD1 on 6 matching bases. The CDR3 has 15 amino acids. Trimming shortened V by 1 base and J by 4 bases, and 14 bases separated the two germline ends. The germline CDR1 and CDR2 sequences are SGHKS and YYEKEE (reference sequence). The CDR3 here is CASSLLQGLAETQYF. CDR3 bases: TGTGCCAGCAGCTTGCTCCAGGGGCTAGCAGAGACCCAGTACTTC.

The V call is TRBV27, the J call TRBJ1-1; no definite D call. The V gene's germline CDR1 is MNHEY and CDR2 SMNVEV (reference sequence). The V gene lost 6 bases and the J gene lost 3 bases, with 14 bases spanning the gap. There are 14 residues in the CDR3. The CDR3 DNA follows: TGTGCCAGCAGCGCTAGCCACCGGTACACTGAAGCTTTCTTT. It yields the protein CASSASHRYTEAFF.

The sample holds many counts of this clonotype. This CDR3 reads CASSLKRDEQYF. The CDR3 DNA sequence: TGTGCCAGCAGCCTAAAGCGGGACGAGCAGTACTTC. The V gene is TRBV11-2, the J gene TRBJ2-7, with D maybe TRBD2 (6 bases). Looked up from germline, CDR1 is SGHAT and CDR2 is FQNNGV. Deletions cut 5 bases from V and 5 bases from J, with 10 bases between. This CDR3 has 12 amino acids. The full variable domain, its missing parts supplied by reference TRBV11-2 and TRBJ2-7, is EAGVAQSPRYKIIEKRQSVAFWCNPISGHATLYWYQQILGQGPKLLIQFQNNGVVDDSQLPKDRFSAERLKGVDSTLKIQPAKLEDSAVYLCASSLKRDEQYFGPGTRLTVT.